The 31 T cell receptor beta chains reported below all come from one sample, sequenced in a study of response to subunit inactivated influenza vaccine. TCRdb reprocessed the RT-PCR reads with MiXCR, giving one entry per CDR3 protein. The repertoire holds hundreds of thousands of distinct CDR3 sequences, approximately 15% seen once, with approximately 3% in the top ten. The sample consisted of CD4+ T cells sorted from PBMCs, taken roughly 24 months after vaccination. These receptors originate from a man aged 50 to 69 who received an inactivated influenza vaccine.

Only a few counts were recorded for this clonotype. The rearrangement joins TRBV4-1 to TRBJ2-7; 10 bases line up with TRBD1. Germline assignment: CDR1 MGHRA and CDR2 YSYEKL. With V trimmed by 4 bases and J by 3 bases, 18 bases remained unmatched. The CDR3 covers 19 residues. Here the CDR3 reads CASSPILDRGPFLFYEQYF. The CDR3 DNA is TGCGCCAGCAGCCCCATCCTAGACAGGGGGCCTTTCCTCTTCTACGAGCAGTACTTC.

This clonotype was observed a few times. V is TRBV3-1 and J is TRBJ1-6, with TRBD1 matching 7 bases. Germline-derived CDR1 and CDR2 are LGHDT and YNNKEL (reference sequence). V dropped 1 base and J dropped 9; count of bases not matched to a gene: 6. The CDR3 consists of 15 residues. CDR3 amino acids: CASSQAGTVGSPLHF. In DNA, the CDR3 is TGTGCCAGCAGCCAAGCAGGGACAGTTGGTTCACCCCTCCACTTT.

The V call is TRBV6-1, the J call TRBJ1-5; TRBD1 might be the D (5 bases). Germline V CDR1 and CDR2: MNHNS, SASEGT. Trimming removed 3 bases from V and 1 base from J, with 10 bases in between. CDR3 length: 15 residues. The chain's CDR3 is CASSEGPLSNQPQHF. CDR3 sequence (DNA): TGTGCCAGCAGTGAGGGACCGCTCAGCAATCAGCCCCAGCATTTT.

The table lists this clonotype with a few counts. This chain links TRBV3-1 with TRBJ2-7; D unresolved. The CDR3 consists of 13 residues. V was pared by 4 bases and J by 4 bases, with 11 bases between. The germline V gene encodes CDR1 LGHDT and CDR2 YNNKEL (reference sequence). CDR3 region: CASSLHPKYEQYF. Here the CDR3 DNA reads TGTGCCAGCAGCCTCCACCCTAAGTACGAGCAGTACTTC.

The table lists this clonotype with a few counts. J is TRBJ2-1 and V is TRBV20-1; TRBD2 aligns across 7 bases. The CDR3 is 15 amino acids. Germline V gene lookup returns CDR1 DFQATT and CDR2 SNEGSKA (reference sequence). The V gene end was trimmed by 3 bases and the J gene end by 6 bases; junction bases not matched to a gene: 11. CDR3 sequence reads: CSASAPGGRGNEQFF. The CDR3 DNA follows: TGCAGTGCTAGCGCCCCGGGAGGTCGGGGCAATGAGCAGTTCTTC.

This clonotype turned up a few times. This chain connects TRBV5-1 to TRBJ2-3, with 8 bases that match TRBD1. Losses at the gene ends were 3 bases for V and 4 bases for J; bases not matched to a gene: 7. This CDR3 has 15 residues. The germline V gene has CDR1 SGHRS and CDR2 YFSETQ. The CDR3 reads CASSWDRPSADTQYF. CDR3 coding DNA: TGCGCCAGCAGCTGGGACAGGCCTTCCGCAGATACGCAGTATTTT.

A few counts support this clonotype. V usage is TRBV20-1 and J usage is TRBJ2-7; 10 bases match TRBD1. The CDR3 loop spans 14 amino acids. In germline, CDR1 is DFQATT, CDR2 SNEGSKA (reference sequence). Trimming at V came to 5 bases and at J to 5 bases, leaving 9 bases not matched to a gene. The CDR3 region has the DNA TGCAGTGCTCGTAAGGCGACAGGGGGCAACGAGCAGTACTTC. It translates to CSARKATGGNEQYF.

V gene TRBV29-1 combines with J gene TRBJ1-1; 8 bases align to TRBD1. This CDR3 spans 13 amino acids. The germline V gene has CDR1 SQVTM and CDR2 ANQGSEA. The junction had 7 bases not matched to a gene; V was cut back by 6 bases and J by 4 bases. The CDR3 DNA reads TGCAGCGTCGGGGACAGGAGCTTCACTGAAGCTTTCTTT. It is translated as CSVGDRSFTEAFF.

This clonotype was seen a handful of times. The rearrangement joins TRBV20-1 to TRBJ2-5; 10 positions agree with TRBD1. This CDR3 spans 14 amino acids. Germline trimming cut 3 bases from V and 5 bases from J; bases unmatched to any gene: 6. CDR1 DFQATT and CDR2 SNEGSKA come from the germline V gene (reference sequence). The CDR3 DNA sequence: TGCAGTGCTAGTTTGGGACAGGGGTCCGAGACCCAGTACTTC. This translates into CSASLGQGSETQYF.

In its sample, this clonotype was seen once. J is TRBJ2-2 and V is TRBV11-2, with D tentatively TRBD1 (6 bases). The CDR3 sequence is 16 residues long. Germline V gives CDR1 SGHAT, CDR2 FQNNGV. The V and J ends lost 1 base and 3 bases respectively, with 12 bases between them. CDR3: CASSLVAGADTGELFF. CDR3 DNA: TGTGCCAGCAGCTTAGTTGCAGGGGCGGACACCGGGGAGCTGTTTTTT.

The table lists this clonotype with a few counts. The CDR3 region has the DNA TGTGCCAGCAGCTTAGGGGGACAGGCCGCGGGAGAGACCCAGTACTTC. This translates into CASSLGGQAAGETQYF. The chain is built from TRBV7-2 and TRBJ2-5; 8 bases are shared with TRBD1. The germline gives CDR1 SGHTA, CDR2 FQGNSA. Unmatched junction bases numbered 8, after V lost 1 base and J lost 4 bases. The CDR3 runs 16 residues.

The chain uses TRBV7-9 and TRBJ2-3; either TRBD1 or TRBD2 may supply D (5 bases each). Per germline, CDR1 SEHNR and CDR2 FQNEAQ (reference sequence). The CDR3 is 16 residues long. Trimming took off 1 base at V and 2 bases at J, with 13 bases between the two ends. CDR3 amino acids: CASSLGTGTTTDTQYF. CDR3 nucleotides: TGTGCCAGCAGCTTAGGGACCGGGACCACCACAGATACGCAGTATTTT. The full variable domain, in which reference TRBV7-9 and TRBJ2-3 provide the parts outside the CDR3, is DTGVSQNPRHKITKRGQNVTFRCDPISEHNRLYWYRQTLGQGPEFLTYFQNEAQLEKSRLLSDRFSAERPKGSFSTLEIQRTEQGDSAMYLCASSLGTGTTTDTQYFGPGTRLTVL.

V usage is TRBV28 and J usage is TRBJ2-4, with TRBD2 matching 12 bases. Germline V gene sequence: CDR1 MDHEN, CDR2 SYDVKM. With 5 bases clipped from V and 0 bases from J, the junction kept 5 bases outside the gene matches. This CDR3 contains 17 residues. The CDR3, as DNA: TGTGCCAGCAGTGTGACTAGCGGGGGTCTAGCCAAAAACATTCAGTACTTC. As protein: CASSVTSGGLAKNIQYF.

There are many counts of this clonotype. The chain couples TRBV7-2 to TRBJ2-2; 7 positions match TRBD1. The junction had 8 bases not matched to a gene; V was cut back by 3 bases and J by 4 bases. Looked up from germline, CDR1 is SGHTA and CDR2 is FQGNSA. The CDR3 has 16 residues. The CDR3: CASSLRGRGATGELFF. The DNA for the CDR3 is TGTGCCAGCAGCTTGAGGGGGCGCGGTGCCACCGGGGAGCTGTTTTTT.

Only a few counts were recorded for this clonotype. The gene calls are TRBV7-2 and TRBJ2-2, with D possibly being TRBD2 (6 bases). CDR3 length equals 16 residues. Germline V gene sequence: CDR1 SGHTA, CDR2 FQGNSA. Trimming removed 4 bases at V and 5 bases at J, with 17 bases between. This chain's CDR3 is CASSSPSRRATGELFF. The CDR3 nucleotides read TGTGCCAGCAGCTCCCCCTCGAGGAGGGCAACCGGGGAGCTGTTTTTT.

This clonotype was counted a few times. This chain's CDR3 is CASSPSQGYNEQFF. CDR3 in DNA: TGTGCCAGCTCACCATCCCAGGGCTACAATGAGCAGTTCTTC. The chain couples TRBV18 to TRBJ2-1; D is perhaps TRBD1 (5 bases). The CDR3 totals 14 residues. Germline V gene lookup returns CDR1 KGHSH and CDR2 LQKENI. The germline V and J ends were trimmed by 2 bases and 3 bases, with 8 bases remaining between them.

The rearrangement uses TRBV12-3 or TRBV12-4 and TRBJ1-1, with D perhaps TRBD1 (6 bases). CDR3 length: 15 residues. Between the trimmed V and J ends, which lost 5 bases and 5 bases, there was a span of 18 bases. The CDR3 region is CASSPYRVGGTEAFF. CDR3 DNA sequence: TGTGCCAGCAGTCCCTACAGGGTGGGAGGGACTGAAGCTTTCTTT.

In its sample, this clonotype was seen a few times. The chain combines TRBV6-1 with TRBJ1-3; 7 bases match TRBD1. V gave up 5 bases and J gave up 3 bases; unmatched junction bases: 4. The CDR3 runs 14 residues. Germline V gene data show CDR1 as MNHNS and CDR2 as SASEGT. CDR3: CASSTGVIGNTIYF. CDR3 nucleotides: TGTGCCAGCAGTACAGGGGTTATTGGAAACACCATATATTTT.

A few counts support this clonotype. DNA of the CDR3: TGTGCCATCAGAGATGGGGGACTAGCGGGAGTTGAGCAGTTCTTC. It specifies CAIRDGGLAGVEQFF. The chain is built from TRBV10-3 and TRBJ2-1, with 14 bases lining up with TRBD2. CDR3 length: 15 amino acids. J gave up 9 bases and V 6 bases, and 7 bases lay outside the gene matches. Germline CDR1 reads ENHRY; CDR2 reads SYGVKD.

The table lists this clonotype with a few counts. The gene calls are TRBV4-2 and TRBJ1-4; D is uncertain. The CDR3 covers 15 residues. The V end was cut by 4 bases, the J end by 7 bases, with 16 bases between. CDR1 LGHNA and CDR2 YNFKEQ come from the germline V gene. CDR3 sequence (DNA): TGTGCCAGCAGCCTCCAACTGCGGGGAAGTGAAAAACTGTTTTTT. Translation: CASSLQLRGSEKLFF.

The J gene is TRBJ2-7, the V gene TRBV6-2 or TRBV6-3, with a weak D call TRBD2 (5 bases). Trimming shortened V by 7 bases and J by 2 bases, and 9 bases separated the two germline ends. Germline CDR1 and CDR2: MNHEY and SVGEGT. The CDR3 sequence is 12 residues long. The CDR3 DNA reads as TGTGCCAGCACGGGGAAAACCTACGAGCAGTACTTC. Translating gives CASTGKTYEQYF.

This chain connects TRBV5-1 to TRBJ2-7; D remains unclear. Trimming removed 2 bases at V and 4 bases at J, with 16 bases between. Germline V gene lookup returns CDR1 SGHRS and CDR2 YFSETQ. The CDR3 is 15 amino acids. The CDR3 bases are TGCGCCAGCAGCTTCACACGTGGTCAGACGTACGAGCAGTACTTC. Residues: CASSFTRGQTYEQYF.

This chain connects TRBV7-2 to TRBJ2-3, with D perhaps matching TRBD1 (5 bases). V lost 4 bases, J lost 2 bases, and 16 bases lay in between. This CDR3 contains 16 residues. Germline lookup yields CDR1 SGHTA and CDR2 FQGNSA. The CDR3 nucleotides are TGTGCCAGCAGCTCATTGGGGCAACCCCACACAGATACGCAGTATTTT. This codes for CASSSLGQPHTDTQYF. Using reference TRBV7-2 and TRBJ2-3 for the parts outside the CDR3, the full variable domain is GAGVSQSPSNKVTEKGKDVELRCDPISGHTALYWYRQSLGQGLEFLIYFQGNSAPDKSGLPSDRFSAERTGGSVSTLTIQRTQQEDSAVYLCASSSLGQPHTDTQYFGPGTRLTVL.

In its sample, this clonotype ranks as medium-sized. V is TRBV20-1 and J is TRBJ2-7; maybe TRBD2 (6 bases). The V end lost 3 bases, the J end lost 1 base, and 13 bases lay between the germline ends. Germline-derived CDR1 and CDR2 are DFQATT and SNEGSKA (reference sequence). The CDR3 runs to 14 residues. The CDR3: CSASPGGWSYEQYF. CDR3 in DNA: TGCAGTGCTAGCCCCGGGGGTTGGTCCTACGAGCAGTACTTC.

V gene TRBV10-3 combines with J gene TRBJ1-2; D is possibly TRBD1 (5 bases). CDR1 and CDR2 (germline): ENHRY, SYGVKD. V was clipped by 2 bases and J by 14 bases, with 18 bases between them. The CDR3 has 13 residues. CDR3 nucleotides: TGTGCCATCAGTGAGAAGTTCAGGGACGCTAAGACCTTC. Translated, it gives CAISEKFRDAKTF.

This clonotype has a handful of counts. A read error may be the cause here, since a much bigger clone is one base away. The rearrangement links TRBV20-1 to TRBJ2-7; no clear D. Germline V CDR1 and CDR2: DFQATT, SNEGSKA (reference sequence). CDR3 length: 12 amino acids. V was trimmed by 3 bases and J by 0 bases, leaving 6 bases between them. The CDR3 DNA reads as TGCAGTGCTAGGTACAGCTCCTACGAGCAGTACTTC. It yields the protein CSARYSSYEQYF.

This clonotype was observed a handful of times. The V and J genes are TRBV28 and TRBJ2-1; 10 nucleotides match TRBD2. Germline CDR1 is MDHEN and CDR2 is SYDVKM. This CDR3 has 15 amino acids. Trimming took 7 bases from V and 4 from J; bases not matched to a gene: 7. The CDR3 coding sequence is TGTGCCAGCAAACGTAGCGGGGGGCGGTACAATGAGCAGTTCTTC. Protein: CASKRSGGRYNEQFF.

This clonotype was picked up a small number of times. The chain combines TRBV7-2 with TRBJ2-4; a weak D match, TRBD1 (6 bases). Germline V CDR1 and CDR2: SGHTA, FQGNSA. Trimming left V 5 bases short and J 9 bases short, with 14 bases between. The length of the CDR3 is 13 residues. Written as DNA, the CDR3 is TGTGCCAGCAGCAACCGACAGGTTGGCATTCAGTACTTC. Translation gives CASSNRQVGIQYF.

CDR3 in amino acids: CASEKGQLGGETQYF. The CDR3, as DNA: TGTGCCAGCGAGAAGGGACAATTGGGAGGAGAGACCCAGTACTTC. V and J are TRBV6-1 and TRBJ2-5, with D possibly called TRBD1 or TRBD2 (6 bases each). CDR3 length: 15 residues. Germline V CDR1 and CDR2: MNHNS, SASEGT. Trimming removed 8 bases from V and 4 bases from J, with 20 bases in between.

This clonotype showed up just a few times. This chain's CDR3 is CASRTQGAHSSEAFF. CDR3 nucleotides: TGTGCCAGTAGAACACAGGGGGCGCATAGTTCTGAAGCTTTCTTT. V is TRBV19 and J is TRBJ1-1, with 9 positions matching TRBD1. The germline V gene encodes CDR1 LNHDA and CDR2 SQIVND (reference sequence). With V trimmed by 6 bases and J by 6 bases, 11 bases remained unmatched. CDR3 size: 15 residues.

This clonotype was found a few times. The chain links TRBV20-1 to TRBJ2-5, with TRBD2 as a possible D gene (6 bases). Germline lookup yields CDR1 DFQATT and CDR2 SNEGSKA (reference sequence). This CDR3 spans 13 amino acids. Deletions cut 5 bases from V and 0 bases from J, with 10 bases between. CDR3 nucleotide sequence: TGCAGTGCTGGGGAGGTGTACCAAGAGACCCAGTACTTC. This codes for CSAGEVYQETQYF.